This is a list of T cell receptor beta chains from one sample in a study of radiotherapy plus CTLA-4 blockade in lung cancer. Produced via immunoSEQ multiplex PCR; TCRdb's table is partial and in-frame only. The sample lists about 25,000 clones; roughly 73% were seen once. This material consisted of peripheral blood, taken from a patient treated with radiotherapy plus ipilimumab. These receptor sequences come from a human donor with non-small cell lung cancer who had stable disease on radiotherapy plus ipilimumab. CDR3s include the opening cysteine and the closing phenylalanine or tryptophan. A D gene is named only where the DNA matches it firmly. Only some rows state a clone size, as once, few, many or a class for expanded clones.

cdr3_aa cdr3_nt d_call j_call clone_size cdr3_length v_call
CASSPQGLMNYEQYF TGTGCCAGCAGCCCCCAAGGGCTGATGAACTACGAGCAGTACTTC - TRBJ2-7 few 15 TRBV7-6
CASTPMNIGEQFF TGTGCCAGCACCCCGATGAATATCGGTGAGCAGTTCTTC - TRBJ2-1 - 13 TRBV7-2
CASSREPAGRRETQYF TGCGCCAGCAGCCGAGAGCCGGCGGGAAGGAGAGAGACCCAGTACTTC - TRBJ2-5 - 16 TRBV5-1
CASSQGNGYNEQFF TGCGCCAGCAGCCAAGGAAACGGCTACAATGAGCAGTTCTTC - TRBJ2-1 few 14 TRBV4-3
CASSIKLDRGSIQYF TGTGCCAGTAGTATAAAATTGGACAGGGGCAGCATTCAGTACTTC TRBD1 TRBJ2-4 - 15 TRBV19
CASSPGTSGRANTGELFF TGTGCCAGCAGCCCCGGGACTAGCGGGAGGGCGAACACCGGGGAGCTGTTTTTT TRBD2 TRBJ2-2 - 18 TRBV7-9
CSVLLIAGGSQETQYF TGCAGCGTCCTACTAATAGCGGGAGGGTCCCAGGAGACCCAGTACTTC TRBD2 TRBJ2-5 - 16 TRBV29-1
CASRLDSQSSYEQYF TGCGCCAGCAGACTGGACAGCCAGAGCTCCTACGAGCAGTACTTC - TRBJ2-7 - 15 TRBV5-1
CASSKWGTITPRQYF TGTGCCAGCAGCAAATGGGGCACGATTACGCCTCGGCAGTACTTC - TRBJ2-7 - 15 TRBV21-1
CASSDLYEQYF TGTGCCAGCAGTGATCTTTACGAGCAGTACTTC - TRBJ2-7 - 11 TRBV25-1
CASRGGGQPSYSGANVLTF TGTGCCAGCAGGGGGGGCGGCCAACCTTCATACTCTGGGGCCAACGTCCTGACTTTC - TRBJ2-6 - 19 TRBV7-2
CASSRRGTQYF TGTGCCAGCAGCCGCCGGGGTACGCAGTATTTT - TRBJ2-3 - 11 TRBV27
CASSLAAGADTQYF TGTGCCAGCAGCTTAGCAGCGGGAGCCGATACGCAGTATTTT TRBD2 TRBJ2-3 few 14 TRBV7-9
CASKGQGKTYEQYF TGTGCCAGTAAAGGACAGGGGAAAACCTACGAGCAGTACTTC TRBD1 TRBJ2-7 - 14 TRBV19
CASSESLASRVGQETQYF TGTGCCAGCAGTGAATCACTAGCGTCCAGGGTCGGGCAAGAGACCCAGTACTTC TRBD2 TRBJ2-5 - 18 TRBV2
CASKKRESTDTQYF TGTGCCAGTAAAAAGCGGGAGAGCACAGATACGCAGTATTTT TRBD2 TRBJ2-3 once 14 TRBV19
CASSEGSAGGRETQYF TGTGCCAGCAGTGAAGGATCGGCAGGGGGACGAGAGACCCAGTACTTC TRBD1 TRBJ2-5 few 16 TRBV2
CASSLGQTNTEAFF TGCGCCAGCAGCTTGGGACAGACGAACACTGAAGCTTTCTTT - TRBJ1-1 - 14 TRBV5-1
CASSESRGATYEQYF TGCGCCAGCAGTGAGTCACGGGGGGCCACCTACGAGCAGTACTTC - TRBJ2-7 - 15 TRBV10-1
CASSLAFGADNEQFF TGCGCCAGCAGCTTGGCTTTTGGCGCTGACAATGAGCAGTTCTTC - TRBJ2-1 - 15 TRBV5-1
CASSEEGDTGELFF TGTGCCAGCAGTGAAGAAGGGGACACCGGGGAGCTGTTTTTT - TRBJ2-2 - 14 TRBV6-1
CASSVVLNTEAFF TGTGCCAGCAGCGTAGTCCTGAACACTGAAGCTTTCTTT - TRBJ1-1 - 13 TRBV9
CASSPPLGGSETQYF TGTGCCAGCTCACCACCGCTGGGGGGATCTGAGACCCAGTACTTC - TRBJ2-5 - 15 TRBV18
CASKGHNSYEQYF TGTGCCAGCAAAGGGCACAACTCCTACGAGCAGTACTTC - TRBJ2-7 - 13 TRBV6-1
CASSHGGGFNTGELFF TGCGCCAGCAGCCACGGGGGGGGCTTTAACACCGGGGAGCTGTTTTTT TRBD2 TRBJ2-2 - 16 TRBV4-3